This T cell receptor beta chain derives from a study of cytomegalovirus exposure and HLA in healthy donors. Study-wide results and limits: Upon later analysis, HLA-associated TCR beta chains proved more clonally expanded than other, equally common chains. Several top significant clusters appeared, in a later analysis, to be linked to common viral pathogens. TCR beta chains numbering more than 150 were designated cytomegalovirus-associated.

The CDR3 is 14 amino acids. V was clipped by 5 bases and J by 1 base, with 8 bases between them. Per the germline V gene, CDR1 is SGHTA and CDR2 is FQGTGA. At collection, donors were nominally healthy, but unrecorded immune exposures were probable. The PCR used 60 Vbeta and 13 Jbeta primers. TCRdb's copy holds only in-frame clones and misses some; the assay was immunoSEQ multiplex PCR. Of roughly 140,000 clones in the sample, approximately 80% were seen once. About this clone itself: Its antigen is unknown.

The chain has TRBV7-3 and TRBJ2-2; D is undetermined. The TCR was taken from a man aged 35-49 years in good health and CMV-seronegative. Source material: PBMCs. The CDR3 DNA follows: TGTGCCAGCAGCCCCTTCAGGAACACCGGGGAGCTGTTTTTT. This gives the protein CASSPFRNTGELFF. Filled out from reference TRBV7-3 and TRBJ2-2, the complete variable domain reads GAGVSQTPSNKVTEKGKYVELRCDPISGHTALYWYRQSLGQGPEFLIYFQGTGAADDSGLPNDRFFAVRPEGSVSTLKIQRTERGDSAVYLCASSPFRNTGELFFGEGSRLTVL.